This T cell receptor beta chain was sequenced for a study of neurological immune-mediated disorders. Study-wide points: Private repertoires in all groups were suggested by the absence of shared CDR3 amino acid sequences among expanded clones across subjects.

This clonotype was seen at least ten times. The antigen is not known. At one end, the junction sequence differs from germline, possibly due to a read error. Individuals who volunteered at a blood bank located in Maryland, USA, made up the group of healthy controls. 5'RACE with 10-nucleotide random UMIs generated the cDNA. Over 170 million TCR-beta sequences (from 15-18 subjects) were yielded by each sequencing run. TCRdb re-analysed the 5' RACE reads in MiXCR, keeping a single row per CDR3 protein. Of tens of thousands of distinct CDR3 sequences in the sample, roughly 6.3% were seen once. CDR3 size: 15 residues. CDR1 and CDR2 from the germline V gene are SSHAT and FNYEAQ (reference sequence).

Sequences were obtained from PBMCs. This chain connects TRBV7-7 to TRBJ2-1; the match to TRBD2 covers 11 bases. The sequence derives from a woman aged 40-49 years in good health. The CDR3 region is CASSLTSGDANEQFF. In nucleotides, the CDR3 is TGTGCTAGCAGCTTGACTAGCGGGGATGCCAATGAGCAGTTCTTC. Looking up the rest from reference TRBV7-7 and TRBJ2-1 gives the full variable domain: GAGVSQSPRYKVTKRGQDVTLRCDPISSHATLYWYQQALGQGPEFLTYFNYEAQPDKSGLPSDRFSAERPEGSISTLTIQRTEQRDSAMYRCASSLTSGDANEQFFGPGTRLTVL.